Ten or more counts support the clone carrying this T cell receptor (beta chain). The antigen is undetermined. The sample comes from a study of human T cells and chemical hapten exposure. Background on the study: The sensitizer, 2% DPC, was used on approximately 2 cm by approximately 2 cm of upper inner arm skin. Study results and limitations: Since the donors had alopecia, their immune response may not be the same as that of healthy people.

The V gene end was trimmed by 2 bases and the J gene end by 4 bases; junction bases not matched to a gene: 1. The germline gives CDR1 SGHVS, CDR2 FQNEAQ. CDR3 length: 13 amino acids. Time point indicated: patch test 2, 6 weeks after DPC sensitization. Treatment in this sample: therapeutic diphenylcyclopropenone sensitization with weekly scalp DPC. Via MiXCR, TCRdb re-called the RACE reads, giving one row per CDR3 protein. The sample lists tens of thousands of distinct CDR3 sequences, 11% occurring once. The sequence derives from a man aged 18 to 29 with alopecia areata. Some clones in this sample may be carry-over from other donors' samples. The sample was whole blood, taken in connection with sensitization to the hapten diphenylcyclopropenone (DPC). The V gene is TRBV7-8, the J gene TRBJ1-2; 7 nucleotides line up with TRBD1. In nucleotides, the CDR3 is TGTGCCAGCAGCTTAAAGGGGGCCTATGGCTACACCTTC. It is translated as CASSLKGAYGYTF.